Below, 4 T cell receptor beta chains from the same sample are listed, as sequenced in a study of shared clonotypes between healthy human individuals. The method was immunoSEQ multiplex PCR; TCRdb's version includes in-frame clones alone and lacks a portion of them. Here the sample spans around 1.1 million clones, 70% to 80% being singletons. The material sequenced was memory CD4+ T cells from PBMCs. Documented subset: CD45RA-negative fraction. The origin of the receptors is a man in his late teens or twenties in good health. Some clones in this sample may be carry-over from other donors' samples.

The CDR3 here is CASSRPGQIQETQYF. DNA for the CDR3: TGTGCCAGCTCGCGTCCGGGACAGATCCAAGAGACCCAGTACTTC. The V call is TRBV18, the J call TRBJ2-5; 7 nucleotides match TRBD1. The germline V gene has CDR1 KGHSH and CDR2 LQKENI. With 6 bases clipped from V and 1 base from J, the junction kept 8 bases outside the gene matches. The CDR3 consists of 15 residues.

The chain uses TRBV7-9 and TRBJ1-2, with D possibly being TRBD1 (5 bases). CDR3 length: 12 residues. Germline V gene data show CDR1 as SEHNR and CDR2 as FQNEAQ (reference sequence). The V end lost 3 bases, the J end lost 8 bases, and 10 bases lay between the germline ends. In nucleotides, the CDR3 is TGTGCCAGCAGCTTCCCAGGGAGGGGCTACACCTTC. Translation gives CASSFPGRGYTF.

V is TRBV10-3 and J is TRBJ2-3; D gene uncertain. V lost 3 bases, J lost 1 base, and 8 bases lay in between. The CDR3 loop spans 14 amino acids. Germline CDR1 and CDR2: ENHRY and SYGVKD. CDR3 in DNA: TGTGCCATCAGTGATTCCGGTGGCACAGATACGCAGTATTTT. Its translation is CAISDSGGTDTQYF.

Note on this clone: This sample also contains other DNA sequences that code for the same CDR3. The chain combines TRBV18 with TRBJ1-1, with D possibly being TRBD1 (5 bases). Deletions cut 4 bases from V and 2 bases from J, with 11 bases between. Germline lookup yields CDR1 KGHSH and CDR2 LQKENI. The CDR3 loop spans 14 amino acids. CDR3 sequence reads: CASSLGTVNTEAFF. The CDR3 nucleotides are TGTGCCAGCTCACTTGGGACCGTAAACACTGAAGCTTTCTTT.